This TCR beta chain derives from a study of cytomegalovirus exposure and HLA in healthy donors. A note on this clone: Its antigen is unidentified.

Findings and caveats of the study: Sequencing had likely introduced a cluster of highly shared sequence variants as an artifact.

The PCR contained 60 Vbeta and 13 Jbeta primers. Assay used: immunoSEQ multiplex PCR; TCRdb lists only in-frame clones, some missing. The sample's table shows under 200,000 clones. The sample consisted of PBMCs. This clonotype originated in a man younger than 45 in good health and CMV-seronegative.

CDR3 sequence: CASSTGLAGTDTQYF. The DNA for the CDR3 is TGTGCCAGCAGTACGGGACTAGCGGGCACAGATACGCAGTATTTT. The chain has TRBV6-5 and TRBJ2-3; TRBD2 matches at 11 bases. The trim removed 5 bases at V and 1 base at J, leaving 2 bases unmatched. Germline V gene sequence: CDR1 MNHEY, CDR2 SVGAGI. The CDR3 is made up of 15 amino acids.